This T cell receptor (beta chain) appears in the sequencing data of a study of T cell responses to AZD1222 COVID-19 vaccine. The CDR3 extends over 14 amino acids. V was trimmed by 6 bases and J by 7 bases, leaving 18 bases between them. Per the germline V gene, CDR1 is LNHDA and CDR2 is SQIVND (reference sequence). The table came from immunoSEQ multiplex PCR; TCRdb's copy has only in-frame clones and leaves some out. This sample has tens of thousands of clones, with 70% to 85% found just once. Sequenced here: peripheral blood, sampled on day 0 of AZD1222 vaccination. This chain joins TRBV19 and TRBJ2-5; D gene unclear. The TCR sequence derives from an adult in good health. The CDR3 DNA reads as TGTGCCAGTAGCCCCCGGGCCGATGGGGTGACCCAGTACTTC. Translated: CASSPRADGVTQYF.